Shown below are 30 T cell receptor beta chains from a single sample sequenced in a study of beta chain features in type 1 diabetes. The study reverse transcribed the entire isolated RNA, so it sequenced expressed TCRB transcripts. Clones were read by immunoSEQ multiplex PCR, and TCRdb kept only the in-frame ones, dropping some. The table shows 150,000 or so clones, with approximately 8.4% occurring only once. The specimen sequenced was central memory CD4+ T cells from blood. The source of these receptors is a young woman in good health.

The table lists this clone with a few counts. The V call is TRBV18, the J call TRBJ2-7; D might be TRBD1 (6 bases). The CDR3 is 16 amino acids. V was trimmed by 6 bases and J by 0 bases, leaving 18 bases between them. Germline loops: CDR1 KGHSH, CDR2 LQKENI. In DNA form, the CDR3 reads TGTGCCAGCTCTACCAATGGGGGCAGGGGCTCCTACGAGCAGTACTTC. Protein product: CASSTNGGRGSYEQYF.

This clone was counted between two and nine times. The V call is TRBV14, the J call TRBJ2-7, with TRBD1 identical over 11 bases. CDR1 is SGHDN and CDR2 is FVKESK in the germline V gene. J was trimmed by 4 bases and V by 3 bases; bases with no gene match: 8. The CDR3 runs 16 residues. In DNA, the CDR3 is TGTGCCAGCAGCCACCTACCGGGACAGGGGGGTTACGAGCAGTACTTC. It is translated as CASSHLPGQGGYEQYF.

The chain employs TRBV19 and TRBJ2-7; TRBD1 matches 8 bases. Unmatched junction bases numbered 5, after V lost 5 bases and J lost 2 bases. The germline V gene has CDR1 LNHDA and CDR2 SQIVND (reference sequence). The CDR3 is 14 residues long. The CDR3 region is CASSADRGTYEQYF. The CDR3 coding sequence is TGTGCCAGTAGTGCCGACAGGGGAACCTACGAGCAGTACTTC.

This clone was detected ten times or more. This chain joins TRBV7-3 and TRBJ2-1, with D possibly being TRBD2 (7 bases). V lost 2 bases and J 7 bases, leaving 18 bases between the germline ends. The CDR3 runs to 16 residues. Germline loops: CDR1 SGHTA, CDR2 FQGTGA. CDR3 sequence reads: CASSLAGGRLPNEQFF. CDR3 DNA sequence: TGTGCCAGCAGCTTAGCCGGGGGGCGCCTTCCGAATGAGCAGTTCTTC.

To note about this clone: One junction end disagrees with the germline gene, perhaps due to a read error. CDR3 amino acids: CASSYSGTVNYGYTF. CDR3 DNA sequence: TGTGCCAGCAGTTACTCCGGGACAGTCAACTATGGCTACACCTTC. The rearrangement joins TRBV10-3 to TRBJ1-2, with 7 bases identical to TRBD1. The germline CDR1 and CDR2 sequences are ENHRY and SYGVKD. The CDR3 extends over 15 amino acids.

This chain joins TRBV9 and TRBJ2-5; TRBD1 matches at 7 bases. The CDR3 runs 14 residues. Germline assignment: CDR1 SGDLS and CDR2 YYNGEE. V shed 4 bases and J 5 bases; nucleotides not matched to a gene: 8. In DNA form, the CDR3 reads TGTGCCAGCAGCCCCCGACAGGGCCCGGAGACCCAGTACTTC. The encoded protein is CASSPRQGPETQYF.

This clone occurred a few times. Additional DNA sequences in this sample encode the identical CDR3. The V gene is TRBV18, the J gene TRBJ2-5, with 7 bases aligning to TRBD1. V lost 2 bases to trimming and J lost 3 bases; unmatched junction nucleotides: 0. Germline V gene data show CDR1 as KGHSH and CDR2 as LQKENI. The CDR3 is 13 residues long. The CDR3 loop is CASSPDREETQYF. CDR3 DNA: TGTGCCAGCTCACCAGACAGGGAAGAGACCCAGTACTTC.

This clone has only a few counts. The chain is built from TRBV30 and TRBJ2-7, with D perhaps TRBD2 (6 bases). Germline V gene lookup returns CDR1 GTSNPN and CDR2 SVGIG (reference sequence). V lost 4 bases, J lost 7 bases, and 23 bases lay in between. The CDR3 spans 15 residues. The chain's CDR3 is CAWKVTGTSLGEQYF. CDR3 nucleotides: TGTGCCTGGAAGGTAACCGGGACTTCTCTAGGAGAGCAGTACTTC.

The table lists this clone with a few counts. The V gene is TRBV7-9, the J gene TRBJ2-1, with TRBD2 as a possible D gene (6 bases). V lost 0 bases and J lost 9, with 12 bases in between. CDR1 and CDR2 (germline): SEHNR, FQNEAQ (reference sequence). This CDR3 has 14 residues. Here the CDR3 DNA reads TGTGCCAGCAGCTTAGCGGAGGGTTGGGGTGAGCAGTTCTTC. Protein product: CASSLAEGWGEQFF.

In the case of this clone: One end of the junction varies from germline; a read error may be responsible. The gene calls are TRBV5-1 and TRBJ2-7, with 10 bases matching TRBD2. Germline V CDR1 and CDR2: SGHRS, YFSETQ. This CDR3 has 15 residues. CDR3 loop: CASSLYSGSTSGMVF. The CDR3, as DNA: TGCGCCAGCAGCTTATATAGTGGAAGTACTAGCGGGATGGTTTTC.

The V and J genes are TRBV27 and TRBJ1-4; 7 positions agree with TRBD1. The CDR3 sequence is 14 residues long. Looked up from germline, CDR1 is MNHEY and CDR2 is SMNVEV (reference sequence). The trim removed 2 bases at V and 8 bases at J, leaving 5 bases unmatched. CDR3 DNA sequence: TGTGCCAGCAGTTTAAAACAGGGGTTCGAAAAACTGTTTTTT. Encoded protein: CASSLKQGFEKLFF.

This clone was seen a few times. The chain recombines TRBV2 with TRBJ2-3; D perhaps matches TRBD2 (6 bases). The CDR3 totals 19 residues. CDR1 is SNHLY and CDR2 is FYNNEI in the germline V gene. Trimming stripped 4 bases from V and 0 bases from J, with 23 bases between. The chain's CDR3 is CASSAGVGGPLSSTDTQYF. As DNA, the CDR3 is TGTGCCAGCAGTGCCGGCGTCGGGGGACCGCTGTCTAGCACAGATACGCAGTATTTT.

This clone was seen a few times. The rearrangement uses TRBV11-2 and TRBJ2-3; 7 nucleotides line up with TRBD1. This CDR3 has 16 amino acids. With 5 bases clipped from V and 1 base from J, the junction kept 9 bases outside the gene matches. Germline V CDR1 and CDR2: SGHAT, FQNNGV. The CDR3 sequence is CASSPPGDRRTDTQYF. CDR3 nucleotides: TGTGCCAGCAGCCCGCCTGGGGACAGACGCACAGATACGCAGTATTTT.

In its sample, this clone was seen a few times. The rearrangement uses TRBV18 and TRBJ1-5; the match to TRBD1 covers 10 bases. V lost 3 bases and J lost 7; bases outside the gene matches: 6. The germline V gene encodes CDR1 KGHSH and CDR2 LQKENI. This CDR3 has 15 amino acids. CDR3 sequence: CASSPGDRGFQPQHF. The CDR3 DNA reads as TGTGCCAGCTCACCCGGGGACAGGGGATTCCAGCCCCAGCATTTT.

In its sample, this clone was seen a few times. The chain recombines TRBV7-9 with TRBJ1-2, with D possibly matching TRBD1 (6 bases). Germline V CDR1 and CDR2: SEHNR, FQNEAQ (reference sequence). The CDR3 is 16 amino acids. V was trimmed by 0 bases and J by 2 bases, leaving 13 bases between them. Written as DNA, the CDR3 is TGTGCCAGCAGCTTAGCAAGGACAGCCACCAACTATGGCTACACCTTC. This sequence encodes CASSLARTATNYGYTF. The full variable domain, with the rest looked up from reference TRBV7-9 and TRBJ1-2, is DTGVSQNPRHKITKRGQNVTFRCDPISEHNRLYWYRQTLGQGPEFLTYFQNEAQLEKSRLLSDRFSAERPKGSFSTLEIQRTEQGDSAMYLCASSLARTATNYGYTFGSGTRLTVV.

There are a few counts of this clone. V and J are TRBV30 and TRBJ1-1; D ambiguous. This CDR3 has 13 residues. Trimming took off 5 bases at V and 4 bases at J, with 14 bases between the two ends. CDR1 and CDR2 from the germline V gene are GTSNPN and SVGIG (reference sequence). CDR3 in DNA: TGTGCCTGGCTCGCCACCGGGAGCACTGAAGCTTTCTTT. Amino acid sequence: CAWLATGSTEAFF.

The chain uses TRBV5-4 and TRBJ2-5, with TRBD1 identical over 9 bases. V lost 4 bases to trimming and J lost 5 bases; unmatched junction nucleotides: 6. Germline V lookup: CDR1 SGHNT, CDR2 YYREEE (reference sequence). This CDR3 comprises 14 residues. Here the CDR3 reads CASSKQGAGETQYF. CDR3 nucleotides: TGTGCCAGCAGCAAACAGGGGGCGGGGGAGACCCAGTACTTC.

The table lists this clone with a few counts. The rearrangement joins TRBV4-2 to TRBJ2-6; possibly TRBD1 for D (5 bases). Germline CDR1 and CDR2: LGHNA and YNFKEQ. Trimming shortened V by 1 base and J by 0 bases, and 10 bases separated the two germline ends. The CDR3 contains 17 residues. The CDR3 protein is CASSQAKQVSGANVLTF. The CDR3 DNA reads as TGTGCCAGCAGCCAAGCGAAACAGGTCTCTGGGGCCAACGTCCTGACTTTC.

The rearrangement uses TRBV6-5 and TRBJ1-3; perhaps TRBD1 as D (5 bases). The V end was cut by 6 bases, the J end by 4 bases, with 10 bases between. Looked up from germline, CDR1 is MNHEY and CDR2 is SVGAGI. CDR3 length: 13 residues. CDR3 DNA sequence: TGTGCCAGCAGATTTCAGGGAGGAAACACCATATATTTT. Translation gives CASRFQGGNTIYF.

This clone was counted between two and nine times. The chain carries TRBV4-1 and TRBJ2-1; 7 positions match TRBD2. Germline CDR1 and CDR2: MGHRA and YSYEKL. The CDR3 has 16 amino acids. V trimming: 0 bases; J trimming: 5 bases; junction bases outside the gene matches: 7. This CDR3 is CASSQDGRGKDNEQFF. Written as DNA, the CDR3 is TGCGCCAGCAGCCAAGATGGGAGGGGAAAGGACAATGAGCAGTTCTTC.

This clone was found a few times. V is TRBV7-2 and J is TRBJ1-5; unclear D gene. CDR1 is SGHTA, CDR2 FQGNSA, per germline. Trimming shortened V by 7 bases and J by 4 bases, and 14 bases separated the two germline ends. There are 14 residues in the CDR3. The CDR3 loop is CASTLEGYNQPQHF. The CDR3 DNA reads as TGTGCCAGCACCCTGGAGGGCTATAATCAGCCCCAGCATTTT.

This clone was picked up a small number of times. This chain's CDR3 is CASSQSPSGTLSYEQYF. In nucleotides, the CDR3 is TGCGCCAGCAGCCAAAGTCCTAGCGGGACACTCTCCTACGAGCAGTACTTC. The chain recombines TRBV4-1 with TRBJ2-7; TRBD2 aligns across 9 bases. The germline gives CDR1 MGHRA, CDR2 YSYEKL. V dropped 2 bases and J dropped 0; count of bases not matched to a gene: 8. The CDR3 length is 17 residues.

V gene TRBV7-9 combines with J gene TRBJ2-3; TRBD2 aligns across 10 bases. Trimming removed 1 base from V and 5 bases from J; junction bases left unmatched: 6. CDR3 length: 16 residues. The germline CDR1 and CDR2 sequences are SEHNR and FQNEAQ (reference sequence). The CDR3 spells CASSLGLAGAEDTQYF. The CDR3 DNA reads as TGTGCCAGCAGCTTAGGGCTAGCGGGAGCCGAAGATACGCAGTATTTT.

The CDR3 here is CASSFYPDRDPTWSYEQYF. The CDR3 nucleotides read TGTGCCAGCAGCTTCTACCCGGACAGGGACCCCACCTGGTCCTACGAGCAGTACTTC. The V gene is TRBV7-3, the J gene TRBJ2-7, with TRBD1 matching 8 bases. The CDR3 extends over 19 amino acids. Germline V lookup: CDR1 SGHTA, CDR2 FQGTGA. J gave up 1 base and V 3 bases, and 17 bases lay outside the gene matches.

There are a few counts of this clone. This rearrangement joins TRBV11-2 to TRBJ2-4; 11 bases are a match to TRBD1. Germline CDR1 is SGHAT and CDR2 is FQNNGV. There are 14 residues in the CDR3. After removal of 5 bases from V and 8 bases from J, the junction contained 5 bases not matched to a gene. The CDR3 spells CASSSSGQGDIQYF. The CDR3 nucleotides are TGTGCCAGCAGCAGCTCGGGACAGGGGGACATTCAGTACTTC.

The gene calls are TRBV28 and TRBJ2-1, with TRBD2 matching over 13 bases. V trimming: 7 bases; J trimming: 8 bases; junction bases outside the gene matches: 8. Germline assignment: CDR1 MDHEN and CDR2 SYDVKM. This CDR3 region has 15 residues. The CDR3 DNA is TGTGCCAGCACTCGACTAGCGGGAGGAGGCGATGAGCAGTTCTTC. It is translated as CASTRLAGGGDEQFF.

This clone was detected a few times. The CDR3 coding sequence is TGCAGCGTTGATGCCAGGGGGAGGAGAAGGGGCACAGATACGCAGTATTTT. It specifies CSVDARGRRRGTDTQYF. The chain combines TRBV29-1 with TRBJ2-3, with TRBD1 as a possible D gene (7 bases). Deletions cut 3 bases from V and 1 base from J, with 20 bases between. CDR3 length: 17 residues. Germline CDR1 SQVTM, CDR2 ANQGSEA.

This chain links TRBV12-5 with TRBJ1-2; D unresolved. V shed 7 bases and J shed 1 base, with 25 bases lying between them. Germline V gene sequence: CDR1 LGHNT, CDR2 FRNRAP. The CDR3 is 18 amino acids. CDR3 coding DNA: TGTGCTAGTGTACTCGGGGTAGGAGGGTCAGACGGTAACTATGGCTACACCTTC. Protein product: CASVLGVGGSDGNYGYTF.

In its sample, this clone was seen a few times. This chain connects TRBV7-9 to TRBJ1-5; D gene ambiguous. This CDR3 is built from 12 residues. Germline CDR1 and CDR2: SEHNR and FQNEAQ (reference sequence). Trimming pared 8 bases from V and 5 bases from J, leaving 10 bases between. The CDR3 region has the DNA TGTGCCAGCCGAGAGGATGATCAGCCCCAGCATTTT. Translation gives CASREDDQPQHF. The entire variable domain, with the rest obtained from reference TRBV7-9 and TRBJ1-5, is as follows: DTGVSQNPRHKITKRGQNVTFRCDPISEHNRLYWYRQTLGQGPEFLTYFQNEAQLEKSRLLSDRFSAERPKGSFSTLEIQRTEQGDSAMYLCASREDDQPQHFGDGTRLSIL.

Only a few counts were recorded for this clone. The chain carries TRBV5-5 and TRBJ2-1, with a tentative D call TRBD1 (6 bases). Germline CDR1 and CDR2: SGHKS and YYEKEE (reference sequence). V shed 4 bases and J shed 12 bases, with 14 bases lying between them. This CDR3 region has 12 residues. This chain's CDR3 is CASSPTGEGQFF. The CDR3 DNA follows: TGTGCCAGCAGCCCGACAGGAGAAGGGCAGTTCTTC.